One T cell receptor (beta chain) is described in this entry. This record comes from a study of blood T cell repertoires in COVID-19. Study in general: Samples of COVID-19 (acute and convalescent) were obtained from the United States, Italy and Spain. PBMCs, B-cell-depleted T cells, or T cells were the source of the cDNA or gDNA that made up the material.

Seattle's cohort entered during active infection and was followed longitudinally. Per the original methods: Estimation of nucleated cell counts was performed using reference gene primer amplification. The method was immunoSEQ multiplex PCR; TCRdb's version includes in-frame clones alone and lacks a portion of them. V, J and clone size are taken as reported in that table, and D and trimming were inferred from the DNA itself. The data show 150,000 or so clones, approximately 86% seen once. The V gene's germline CDR1 is LGHNA and CDR2 YSLEER. V shed 0 bases, J shed 1 base, and the junction held 10 bases outside the gene matches. This CDR3 comprises 20 residues.

Sequenced input: peripheral blood. This chain links TRBV4-3 with TRBJ2-2; 11 positions match TRBD1. This TCR was recovered from a man in his sixties with COVID-19, enrolled during active disease. The CDR3 nucleotides are TGCGCCAGCAGCCAAGATGAAGGGACAGGGGGAAGGGTGAACACCGGGGAGCTGTTTTTT. Protein: CASSQDEGTGGRVNTGELFF.